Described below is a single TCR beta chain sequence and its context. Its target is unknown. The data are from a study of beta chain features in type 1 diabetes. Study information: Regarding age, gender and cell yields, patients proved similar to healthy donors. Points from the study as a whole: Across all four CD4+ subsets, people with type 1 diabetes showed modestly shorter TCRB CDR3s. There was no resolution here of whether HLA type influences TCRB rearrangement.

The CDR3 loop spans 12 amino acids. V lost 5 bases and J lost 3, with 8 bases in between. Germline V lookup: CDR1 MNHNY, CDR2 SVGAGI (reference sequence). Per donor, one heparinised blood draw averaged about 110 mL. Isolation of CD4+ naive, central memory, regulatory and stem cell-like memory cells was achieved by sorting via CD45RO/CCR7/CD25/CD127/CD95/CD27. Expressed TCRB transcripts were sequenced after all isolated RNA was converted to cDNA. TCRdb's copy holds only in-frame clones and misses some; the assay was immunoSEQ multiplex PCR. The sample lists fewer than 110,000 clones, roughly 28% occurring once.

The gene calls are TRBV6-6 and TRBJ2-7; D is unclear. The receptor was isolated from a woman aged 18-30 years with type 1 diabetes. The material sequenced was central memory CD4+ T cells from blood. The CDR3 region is CASSPDLYEQYF. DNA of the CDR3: TGTGCCAGCAGTCCAGATCTCTACGAGCAGTACTTC.